These 25 T cell receptor beta chains share one sample of origin, sequenced in a study of blood T cell repertoires in COVID-19 (dated by TCRdb to about 2020). Library creation used the immunoSEQ multiplex PCR assay. TCRdb mirrors the immuneACCESS table, restricted to in-frame sequences. Some clones are absent from its copies; in checked studies, under half trace to an unresolved V gene, and the reason for the others is unknown. This sample gives roughly 130,000 clones in total; almost 85% of them show up just once. Around 12% of the sample lies in the top ten. Source material: peripheral blood. The origin of the receptors is a woman aged 25 to 39 who had recovered from COVID-19.

The rearrangement uses TRBV5-1 and TRBJ2-6; perhaps TRBD1 as D (6 bases). This CDR3 has 16 amino acids. V lost 0 bases and J 2 bases, leaving 9 bases between the germline ends. Germline V lookup: CDR1 SGHRS, CDR2 YFSETQ. CDR3 nucleotides: TGCGCCAGCAGCTTGGGTCACAGGGCTGGGGCCAACGTCCTGACTTTC. Translated: CASSLGHRAGANVLTF.

This clone showed up just once. The chain recombines TRBV15 with TRBJ2-1, with D possibly being TRBD1 (5 bases). The germline V and J ends were trimmed by 1 base and 6 bases, with 16 bases remaining between them. CDR1 LNHNV and CDR2 YYDKDF come from the germline V gene (reference sequence). CDR3 length equals 16 residues. CDR3 protein: CATSRVDSLTGNEQFF. The CDR3 bases are TGTGCCACCAGCAGAGTAGACAGCTTAACGGGCAATGAGCAGTTCTTC.

The sample holds a few counts of this clone. The J gene is TRBJ2-1, the V gene TRBV30; D is uncertain. This CDR3 contains 11 residues. Germline lookup yields CDR1 GTSNPN and CDR2 SVGIG (reference sequence). V shed 0 bases and J shed 7 bases, with 4 bases lying between them. For the CDR3, the DNA is TGTGCCTGGAGTGTACTAAATGAGCAGTTCTTC. Its translation: CAWSVLNEQFF. The full variable domain, completed using reference TRBV30 and TRBJ2-1, is SQTIHQWPATLVQPVGSPLSLECTVEGTSNPNLYWYRQAAGRGLQLLFYSVGIGQISSEVPQNLSASRPQDRQFILSSKKLLLSDSGFYLCAWSVLNEQFFGPGTRLTVL.

This sequence joins TRBV6-5 and TRBJ1-2; tentatively, D is TRBD1 (5 bases). V lost 5 bases and J 8 bases, leaving 15 bases between the germline ends. Germline loops: CDR1 MNHEY, CDR2 SVGAGI. This CDR3 spans 13 amino acids. The CDR3 loop reads CASSQQALEGYTF. The CDR3 DNA reads TGTGCCAGCAGTCAACAGGCCTTAGAGGGCTACACCTTC.

The table lists this clone with a few counts. The chain is built from TRBV19 and TRBJ2-4; 11 nucleotides match TRBD2. J lost 2 bases, V lost 7 bases, and 7 bases had no gene match. CDR1 LNHDA and CDR2 SQIVND come from the germline V gene (reference sequence). The CDR3 spans 16 residues. The CDR3 reads CASTSGLADTKNIQYF. The CDR3 coding sequence is TGTGCCAGTACCTCGGGACTAGCGGATACCAAAAACATTCAGTACTTC.

The V gene is TRBV5-4, the J gene TRBJ2-3, with 10 bases lining up with TRBD2. Trimming removed 4 bases from V and 0 bases from J; junction bases left unmatched: 5. The CDR3 has 16 amino acids. Per germline, CDR1 SGHNT and CDR2 YYREEE (reference sequence). The DNA of the CDR3 is TGTGCCAGCAGCCCGGGACTAGCGCCTAGCACAGATACGCAGTATTTT. Protein product: CASSPGLAPSTDTQYF.

This chain connects TRBV4-1 to TRBJ1-6, with a possible D match to TRBD1 (5 bases). Germline V lookup: CDR1 MGHRA, CDR2 YSYEKL. The CDR3 consists of 18 residues. V was cut by 1 base and J by 9 bases, with 22 bases left in between. CDR3 nucleotides: TGCGCCAGCAGCCAAGTTAAAAGGGGCCCCCAGTCCGGTTCACCCCTCCACTTT. Translation gives CASSQVKRGPQSGSPLHF.

In its sample, this clone was seen once. This rearrangement joins TRBV5-4 to TRBJ2-5, with D maybe TRBD2 (5 bases). Trimming removed 0 bases at V and 4 bases at J, with 10 bases between. This CDR3 contains 14 residues. Germline loops: CDR1 SGHNT, CDR2 YYREEE (reference sequence). CDR3 residues: CASSLAEGLETQYF. CDR3 coding DNA: TGTGCCAGCAGCTTGGCCGAGGGCCTAGAGACCCAGTACTTC.

This chain joins TRBV6-2 or TRBV6-3 and TRBJ1-1, with 8 nucleotides matching TRBD1. Germline trimming cut 5 bases from V and 5 bases from J; bases unmatched to any gene: 7. The CDR3 runs 14 residues. Per the germline V gene, CDR1 is MNHEY and CDR2 is SVGEGT. This CDR3 is CASSANRGRTEAFF. The CDR3 DNA follows: TGTGCCAGCAGTGCAAACAGGGGGAGAACTGAAGCTTTCTTT.

The chain is built from TRBV21-1 and TRBJ2-4; the D call TRBD1 from the table was never checked on the DNA. TRBV21-1 is a known pseudogene. This CDR3 comprises 19 residues. In DNA, the CDR3 is TGTGCCAGCAGCGAACCGGGACAGGGGGCGAGGCCAGCCAAAAACATTCAGTACTTC. This gives the protein CASSEPGQGARPAKNIQYF.

The chain employs TRBV15 and TRBJ2-7; TRBD2 matches at 12 bases. J gave up 4 bases and V 6 bases, and 1 base lay outside the gene matches. CDR3 length equals 13 residues. Germline CDR1 and CDR2: LNHNV and YYDKDF (reference sequence). CDR3 loop: CATRTSGSYEQYF. The CDR3 nucleotides are TGTGCCACCAGGACTAGCGGGAGTTACGAGCAGTACTTC.

This sequence joins TRBV10-3 and TRBJ1-6; TRBD1 might be the D (6 bases). The length of the CDR3 is 12 residues. Germline values: CDR1 ENHRY, CDR2 SYGVKD. V was cut by 10 bases and J by 7 bases, with 11 bases left in between. As DNA, the CDR3 is TGTGCCAACCGGGACAAGAATTCACCCCTCCACTTT. Protein sequence: CANRDKNSPLHF.

The V call is TRBV3-1 (or the pseudogene TRBV3-2), the J call TRBJ2-5; 8 nucleotides align to TRBD1. This CDR3 region has 15 residues. The V segment lost 4 bases and the J segment 5 bases; nucleotides outside the gene matches: 9. The germline V gene encodes CDR1 LGHDT and CDR2 YNNKEL (reference sequence). In DNA form, the CDR3 reads TGTGCCAGCAGCCTAAATGGACAGGGATGGGAGACCCAGTACTTC. Its translation is CASSLNGQGWETQYF.

This clone was seen a few times. This chain links TRBV19 with TRBJ1-5, with a possible D match to TRBD1 (6 bases). The CDR3 runs to 13 residues. The V gene's germline CDR1 is LNHDA and CDR2 SQIVND (reference sequence). V was pared by 7 bases and J by 4 bases, with 11 bases between. CDR3 coding DNA: TGTGCCAGTAATAGGGGGATGAATCAGCCCCAGCATTTT. This sequence encodes CASNRGMNQPQHF.

This sequence joins TRBV3-1 (or the pseudogene TRBV3-2) and TRBJ1-6; D may be TRBD1 (5 bases). Trimming left V 4 bases short and J 5 bases short, with 12 bases between. The CDR3 contains 15 residues. Germline values: CDR1 LGHDT, CDR2 YNNKEL (reference sequence). The DNA for the CDR3 is TGTGCCAGCAGCCTCGGCGGGGGGGATAATTCACCCCTCCACTTT. Translated: CASSLGGGDNSPLHF.

This clone was recorded once. The gene calls are TRBV6-6 and TRBJ1-2; D is undetermined. The length of the CDR3 is 16 residues. In germline, CDR1 is MNHNY, CDR2 SVGAGI (reference sequence). Trimming left V 5 bases short and J 1 base short, with 17 bases between. This CDR3 is CASSPPVGRGNYGYTF. CDR3 bases: TGTGCCAGCAGTCCCCCCGTCGGCCGCGGTAACTATGGCTACACCTTC.

The chain recombines TRBV14 with TRBJ1-1; TRBD1 might be the D (5 bases). The germline V and J ends were trimmed by 1 base and 7 bases, with 22 bases remaining between them. The CDR3 totals 17 residues. Germline V gene sequence: CDR1 SGHDN, CDR2 FVKESK. DNA of the CDR3: TGTGCCAGCAGCCAAGCAGTTGACAGTAAAGGATCTGATGAAGCTTTCTTT. This encodes CASSQAVDSKGSDEAFF.

This rearrangement joins TRBV9 to TRBJ1-3; TRBD1 matches 7 bases. This CDR3 has 16 residues. The germline CDR1 and CDR2 sequences are SGDLS and YYNGEE. With 3 bases clipped from V and 0 bases from J, the junction kept 6 bases outside the gene matches. The CDR3 DNA sequence: TGTGCCAGCAGCGAGAGACAGGGCTACTCTGGAAACACCATATATTTT. Encoded protein: CASSERQGYSGNTIYF.

The J gene is TRBJ1-2, the V gene TRBV5-1; 12 positions match TRBD1. The V segment lost 4 bases and the J segment 3 bases; nucleotides outside the gene matches: 10. The CDR3 covers 17 residues. Germline V gives CDR1 SGHRS, CDR2 YFSETQ. This CDR3 is CASSPGTGGKGDYGYTF. The DNA of the CDR3 is TGCGCCAGCAGCCCAGGGACAGGGGGCAAGGGGGACTATGGCTACACCTTC. Full variable domain (remainder filled in from reference TRBV5-1 and TRBJ1-2): KAGVTQTPRYLIKTRGQQVTLSCSPISGHRSVSWYQQTPGQGLQFLFEYFSETQRNKGNFPGRFSGRQFSNSRSEMNVSTLELGDSALYLCASSPGTGGKGDYGYTFGSGTRLTVV.

CDR3 bases: TGTGCCAGCAGCGCAATGAGATGGGGGGTGCCCCAAGAGACCCAGTACTTC. The encoded protein is CASSAMRWGVPQETQYF. This chain joins TRBV21-1 and TRBJ2-5; no check of the table's D call, TRBD2, against the DNA was made. TRBV21-1 is a documented pseudogene. CDR3 length: 17 amino acids.

The CDR3 here is CASSPSQLGAFKGDNEKLFF. The CDR3 region has the DNA TGTGCCAGCAGCCCATCCCAGCTGGGAGCCTTCAAGGGGGATAATGAAAAACTGTTTTTT. The chain recombines TRBV3-1 (or the pseudogene TRBV3-2) with TRBJ1-4, with D possibly matching TRBD1 (6 bases). The germline V and J ends were trimmed by 4 bases and 4 bases, with 28 bases remaining between them. The CDR3 runs to 20 residues. CDR1 and CDR2 from the germline V gene are LGHDT and YNNKEL (reference sequence).

The V and J genes are TRBV19 and TRBJ2-1, with 9 bases aligning to TRBD2. Germline lookup yields CDR1 LNHDA and CDR2 SQIVND (reference sequence). The J segment lost 4 bases and the V segment lost 7 bases, leaving 23 bases of the junction unmatched. The CDR3 sequence is 20 residues long. The CDR3 DNA reads TGTGCCAGTAACCCGGCGATTGTAGCGGGGGCTGGCTTGGCTTACAATGAGCAGTTCTTC. It translates to CASNPAIVAGAGLAYNEQFF.

This chain uses TRBV29-1 with TRBJ1-2; 7 bases align to TRBD1. This CDR3 has 14 amino acids. Germline CDR1 is SQVTM and CDR2 is ANQGSEA. V was clipped by 5 bases and J by 7 bases; unmatched bases: 13. CDR3 in amino acids: CSVHSVDRARGYTF. In DNA, the CDR3 is TGCAGCGTTCATAGCGTCGACAGGGCGCGTGGCTACACCTTC.

The chain recombines TRBV18 with TRBJ2-7; 7 bases agree with TRBD1. The V and J ends lost 3 bases and 3 bases, in that order; junction bases with no gene match: 17. Germline V gene lookup returns CDR1 KGHSH and CDR2 LQKENI. The CDR3 totals 18 residues. In DNA form, the CDR3 reads TGTGCCAGCTCACCTACCACAAACGACAGGGTTACCCACTACGAGCAGTACTTC. Its translation is CASSPTTNDRVTHYEQYF.

In the case of this clone: Other DNA variants within this sample encode the same CDR3. V is TRBV29-1 and J is TRBJ2-7; D gene uncertain. Deletions cut 4 bases from V and 0 bases from J, with 7 bases between. Germline V gene sequence: CDR1 SQVTM, CDR2 ANQGSEA. This CDR3 region has 12 residues. The CDR3 DNA follows: TGCAGCGTTGGAGCCACCTCCTACGAGCAGTACTTC. This gives the protein CSVGATSYEQYF.